A single sample is the source of the 18 T cell receptor beta chains below, sequenced in a study of CD8 T cells in Susac syndrome. Reverse transcription of 0.5 to 1 ug RNA was performed with random hexamers. TCRdb reprocessed the immunoSEQ multiplex PCR reads with MiXCR, giving one entry per CDR3 protein. The repertoire consists of about 90,000 distinct CDR3 sequences, with approximately 96% occurring once and the leading ten covering 0.62%. The sequenced sample consisted of CD8+ T cells from PBMCs. Receptor source: a human donor with Susac syndrome.

This clonotype was counted once. The chain joins TRBV5-1 to TRBJ2-2, with D maybe TRBD1 (6 bases). CDR1 SGHRS and CDR2 YFSETQ come from the germline V gene. There are 15 residues in the CDR3. V lost 0 bases and J lost 6, with 12 bases in between. The CDR3 protein is CASSLGQGLSGELFF. The CDR3 DNA sequence: TGCGCCAGCAGCTTGGGGCAGGGGCTCTCCGGGGAGCTGTTTTTT. Looking up the rest from reference TRBV5-1 and TRBJ2-2 gives the full variable domain: KAGVTQTPRYLIKTRGQQVTLSCSPISGHRSVSWYQQTPGQGLQFLFEYFSETQRNKGNFPGRFSGRQFSNSRSEMNVSTLELGDSALYLCASSLGQGLSGELFFGEGSRLTVL.

V usage is TRBV15 and J usage is TRBJ2-1, with a tentative D call TRBD1 (6 bases). Germline V gene data show CDR1 as LNHNV and CDR2 as YYDKDF (reference sequence). The CDR3 is 14 amino acids. Trimming took off 4 bases at V and 6 bases at J, with 13 bases between the two ends. CDR3 nucleotides: TGTGCCACCAGCAACAAACAAGGGGGCAATGAGCAGTTCTTC. It encodes CATSNKQGGNEQFF.

V usage is TRBV7-3 and J usage is TRBJ1-2; a weak D match, TRBD1 (5 bases). Germline-derived CDR1 and CDR2 are SGHTA and FQGTGA. This CDR3 comprises 13 residues. With 1 base removed from V and 8 bases from J, the gap between germline ends came to 11 bases. CDR3 nucleotide sequence: TGTGCCAGCAGCTTAAACCAGGGCGAGGGCTACACCTTC. Protein product: CASSLNQGEGYTF.

This clonotype was detected only once. The CDR3 loop reads CASSRRTGTDTQYF. DNA of the CDR3: TGTGCCAGCAGTCGTCGGACTGGCACAGATACGCAGTATTTT. This rearrangement joins TRBV6-5 to TRBJ2-3; the D gene is possibly TRBD2 (5 bases). Trimming took 5 bases from V and 1 from J, leaving 10 bases between them. The CDR3 consists of 14 residues. CDR1 and CDR2 from the germline V gene are MNHEY and SVGAGI.

The rearrangement uses TRBV3-1 and TRBJ2-5, with 12 nucleotides matching TRBD2. This CDR3 region has 16 residues. With 0 bases clipped from V and 1 base from J, the junction kept 0 bases outside the gene matches. Germline V gene sequence: CDR1 LGHDT, CDR2 YNNKEL (reference sequence). CDR3 loop: CASSQELAGGQETQYF. CDR3 in DNA: TGTGCCAGCAGCCAAGAACTAGCGGGGGGCCAAGAGACCCAGTACTTC.

This clonotype was counted a single time. The chain links TRBV13 to TRBJ2-3; the match to TRBD1 covers 7 bases. CDR1 and CDR2 (germline): PRHDT, FYEKMQ (reference sequence). The CDR3 is 16 residues long. V lost 4 bases and J lost 2; bases outside the gene matches: 9. CDR3 loop: CASSSDRETPTDTQYF. In DNA, the CDR3 is TGTGCCAGCAGCTCCGACAGGGAAACACCCACAGATACGCAGTATTTT.

The chain uses TRBV7-2 and TRBJ2-3, with 7 bases lining up with TRBD2. V gave up 5 bases and J gave up 2 bases; unmatched junction bases: 7. CDR1 is SGHTA and CDR2 is FQGNSA in the germline V gene. The CDR3 covers 15 residues. CDR3 amino acids: CASSESGVPTDTQYF. CDR3 DNA: TGTGCCAGCAGCGAAAGCGGGGTACCCACAGATACGCAGTATTTT.

The gene calls are TRBV23-1 and TRBJ1-4, with 7 bases that match TRBD1. TRBV23-1 is annotated as an ORF whose role is uncertain. The CDR3 totals 20 residues. The V segment lost 0 bases and the J segment 0 bases; nucleotides outside the gene matches: 13. DNA for the CDR3: TGCGCCAGCAGTCAATCGGGACAGAAGAACCGTGCCGCAACTAATGAAAAACTGTTTTTT. It is translated as CASSQSGQKNRAATNEKLFF.

This clonotype came up once. The V call is TRBV12-5, the J call TRBJ2-5; 8 positions agree with TRBD1. Losses at the gene ends were 6 bases for V and 4 bases for J; bases not matched to a gene: 4. CDR1 is LGHNT, CDR2 FRNRAP, per germline. The CDR3 totals 13 residues. CDR3 protein: CASGPDRGETQYF. DNA for the CDR3: TGTGCTAGTGGCCCCGACAGGGGAGAGACCCAGTACTTC.

The chain links TRBV4-3 to TRBJ2-2; D assignment may be TRBD1 or TRBD2 (6 bases each). This CDR3 contains 16 residues. The V gene lost 0 bases and the J gene lost 5 bases, with 13 bases spanning the gap. The germline gives CDR1 LGHNA, CDR2 YSLEER. In DNA, the CDR3 is TGCGCCAGCAGCCAAGAGTTCAAGGGGGGAACCGGGGAGCTGTTTTTT. Translation gives CASSQEFKGGTGELFF.

The V and J genes are TRBV4-3 and TRBJ2-2; D gene ambiguous. CDR3 size: 14 residues. V lost 1 base, J lost 2 bases, and 5 bases lay in between. From germline, CDR1 is LGHNA and CDR2 YSLEER. The CDR3 protein is CASSQATNTGELFF. CDR3 sequence (DNA): TGCGCCAGCAGCCAAGCGACTAACACCGGGGAGCTGTTTTTT.

The CDR3 spells CASSLGGIKYEQYF. The CDR3 DNA sequence: TGTGCCAGCAGCTTGGGGGGGATAAAGTACGAGCAGTACTTC. This chain joins TRBV5-6 and TRBJ2-7; possibly TRBD1 or TRBD2 for D (5 bases each). Germline-derived CDR1 and CDR2 are SGHDT and YYEEEE. CDR3 size: 14 residues. V dropped 0 bases and J dropped 4 bases, with 11 bases sitting between them.

The rearrangement links TRBV2 to TRBJ2-1; 8 nucleotides match TRBD1. CDR1 and CDR2 from the germline V gene are SNHLY and FYNNEI. Unmatched junction bases numbered 4, after V lost 7 bases and J lost 5 bases. The CDR3 has 13 amino acids. The CDR3 bases are TGTGCCAGCACTCAGGGGGCGAACAATGAGCAGTTCTTC. Translated: CASTQGANNEQFF.

This rearrangement joins TRBV6-6 to TRBJ2-1; 8 nucleotides match TRBD2. The CDR3 has 15 residues. The V and J ends lost 2 bases and 5 bases, in that order; junction bases with no gene match: 5. Germline V gene lookup returns CDR1 MNHNY and CDR2 SVGAGI (reference sequence). The CDR3 DNA reads TGTGCCAGCAGTTACGGGATAGCGGGGAACAATGAGCAGTTCTTC. Translation: CASSYGIAGNNEQFF.

The chain is built from TRBV18 and TRBJ1-5; D might be TRBD1 (5 bases). Trimming stripped 3 bases from V and 7 bases from J, with 13 bases between. This CDR3 has 14 residues. Germline V gives CDR1 KGHSH, CDR2 LQKENI. DNA of the CDR3: TGTGCCAGCTCACCCGGAGGGGCATGGCAGCCCCAGCATTTT. Translating it yields CASSPGGAWQPQHF.

The chain couples TRBV20-1 to TRBJ1-1, with a tentative D call TRBD1 (5 bases). The CDR3 has 15 amino acids. The V end lost 3 bases, the J end lost 1 base, and 15 bases lay between the germline ends. Germline V gives CDR1 DFQATT, CDR2 SNEGSKA (reference sequence). CDR3 DNA sequence: TGCAGTGCTAGCCCAGGCGGGGCGCCGAACACTGAAGCTTTCTTT. Translated, it gives CSASPGGAPNTEAFF.

A single count supports this clonotype. The chain uses TRBV4-3 and TRBJ2-3; no reliable D call. Germline CDR1 and CDR2: LGHNA and YSLEER. The V and J ends lost 1 base and 5 bases respectively, with 13 bases between them. The CDR3 length is 15 residues. As DNA, the CDR3 is TGCGCCAGCAGCCAAGTCGACTCGCCGGAAGATACGCAGTATTTT. This sequence encodes CASSQVDSPEDTQYF.

V usage is TRBV4-3 and J usage is TRBJ2-5; D unclear. CDR3 length: 14 residues. In germline, CDR1 is LGHNA, CDR2 YSLEER. V was cut by 0 bases and J by 3 bases, with 8 bases left in between. Here the CDR3 DNA reads TGCGCCAGCAGCCAAGATTTCACGGAAGAGACCCAGTACTTC. It translates to CASSQDFTEETQYF.